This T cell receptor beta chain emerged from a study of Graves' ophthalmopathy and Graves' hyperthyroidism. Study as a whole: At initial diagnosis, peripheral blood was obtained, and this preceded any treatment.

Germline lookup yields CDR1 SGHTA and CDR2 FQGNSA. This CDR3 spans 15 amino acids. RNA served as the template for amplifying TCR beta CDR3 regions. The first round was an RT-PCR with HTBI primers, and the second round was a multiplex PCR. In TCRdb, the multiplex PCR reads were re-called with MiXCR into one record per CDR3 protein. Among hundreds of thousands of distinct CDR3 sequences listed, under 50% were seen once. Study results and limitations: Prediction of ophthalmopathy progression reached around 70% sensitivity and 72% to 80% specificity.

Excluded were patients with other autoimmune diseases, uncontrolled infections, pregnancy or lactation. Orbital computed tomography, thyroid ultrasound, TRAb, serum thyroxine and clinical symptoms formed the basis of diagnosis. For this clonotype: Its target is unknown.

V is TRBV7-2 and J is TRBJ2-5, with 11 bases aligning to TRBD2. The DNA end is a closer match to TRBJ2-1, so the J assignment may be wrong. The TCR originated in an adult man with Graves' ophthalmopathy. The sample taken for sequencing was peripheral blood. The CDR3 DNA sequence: TGTGCCAGCAGCTTAGTAGCGGGGGGGCACAATGAGCAGTTCTTC. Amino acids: CASSLVAGGHNEQFF.